Below, 30 T cell receptor beta chains from the same sample are listed, as sequenced in a study of Ad26.COV2.S vaccination and SARS-CoV-2 variants. As to treatment: around 19 received Ad26.COV2.S at low or high dose, single or two shots; 5 received placebo; per-sample allocation not given. Repertoires come from day 63 after the first vaccine or placebo injection. TCRdb's copy holds only in-frame clones and misses some; the assay was immunoSEQ multiplex PCR. The sample includes 350,000 to 550,000 clones, about 91% of them seen just once. Sequenced material: peripheral blood, taken in a trial of Ad26.COV2.S vaccine versus placebo. The receptors stem from a person between 18 and 65 years old who received the Ad26.COV2.S COVID-19 vaccine or a placebo.

V usage is TRBV7-9 and J usage is TRBJ1-2, with 8 bases that match TRBD1. This CDR3 has 14 amino acids. The V gene end was trimmed by 0 bases and the J gene end by 7 bases; junction bases not matched to a gene: 4. CDR1 and CDR2 from the germline V gene are SEHNR and FQNEAQ (reference sequence). This CDR3 reads CASSLAGQGGGYTF. The DNA of the CDR3 is TGTGCCAGCAGCTTAGCCGGACAGGGAGGTGGCTACACCTTC.

This clone showed up just a few times. Other DNA sequences in this sample translate to the same CDR3. This chain connects TRBV7-8 to TRBJ2-1, with 8 nucleotides matching TRBD1. This CDR3 region has 14 residues. V was clipped by 2 bases and J by 4 bases; unmatched bases: 1. Germline V CDR1 and CDR2: SGHVS, FQNEAQ. The CDR3 loop is CASSLRQGYNEQFF. The CDR3 nucleotides read TGTGCCAGCAGCTTAAGACAGGGGTACAATGAGCAGTTCTTC.

The V gene is TRBV6-2 or TRBV6-3, the J gene TRBJ1-2, with D possibly TRBD1 on 6 matching bases. Germline CDR1 reads MNHEY; CDR2 reads SVGEGT. Trimming pared 2 bases from V and 10 bases from J, leaving 17 bases between. The CDR3 is 14 residues long. The CDR3 region has the DNA TGTGCCAGCAGTTACCCCCGGGACAATCCATCCTACACCTTC. As protein: CASSYPRDNPSYTF.

CDR3 region: CASSLGLAGDVVLDTDTQYF. The CDR3 coding sequence is TGTGCCAGCAGCCTGGGACTAGCGGGAGATGTTGTTTTAGACACAGATACGCAGTATTTT. The chain uses TRBV3-1 (or the pseudogene TRBV3-2) and TRBJ2-3; TRBD2 aligns across 14 bases. CDR1 and CDR2 from the germline V gene are LGHDT and YNNKEL (reference sequence). Trimming cost V 4 bases and J 2 bases; bases outside gene matches: 14. The CDR3 is made up of 20 amino acids.

The genes are TRBV9 and TRBJ1-4; TRBD1 agrees at 7 bases. The CDR3 loop spans 16 amino acids. The trim removed 0 bases at V and 4 bases at J, leaving 6 bases unmatched. Germline V CDR1 and CDR2: SGDLS, YYNGEE. CDR3 in DNA: TGTGCCAGCAGCGTAGAGCCGGGACAGAGTAATGAAAAACTGTTTTTT. It codes for CASSVEPGQSNEKLFF.

The chain carries TRBV7-3 and TRBJ2-3; no clear D. With 5 bases removed from V and 1 base from J, the gap between germline ends came to 7 bases. Germline assignment: CDR1 SGHTA and CDR2 FQGTGA. There are 13 residues in the CDR3. The CDR3 sequence: CASSLYRTDTQYF. CDR3 coding DNA: TGTGCCAGCAGCCTGTACCGCACAGATACGCAGTATTTT. Combining the CDR3 with reference TRBV7-3 and TRBJ2-3 gives the whole variable domain GAGVSQTPSNKVTEKGKYVELRCDPISGHTALYWYRQSLGQGPEFLIYFQGTGAADDSGLPNDRFFAVRPEGSVSTLKIQRTERGDSAVYLCASSLYRTDTQYFGPGTRLTVL.

The chain combines TRBV2 with TRBJ1-4, with unresolved D. Germline V gene lookup returns CDR1 SNHLY and CDR2 FYNNEI. V lost 9 bases and J 5 bases, leaving 10 bases between the germline ends. CDR3 length: 12 amino acids. The CDR3 DNA sequence: TGTGCCAGAAGGGCGGGAAATGAAAAACTGTTTTTT. Protein sequence: CARRAGNEKLFF.

The J gene is TRBJ1-6, the V gene TRBV7-2; D might be TRBD1 (5 bases). Deletions cut 5 bases from V and 8 bases from J, with 13 bases between. The CDR3 has 14 amino acids. Germline-derived CDR1 and CDR2 are SGHTA and FQGNSA. The CDR3 reads CASSPSGRDSPLHF. The CDR3 DNA is TGTGCCAGCAGCCCGTCAGGGAGGGATTCACCCCTCCACTTT.

The V gene is TRBV6-5, the J gene TRBJ1-4; D unclear. The V and J ends lost 2 bases and 0 bases respectively, with 10 bases between them. Per germline, CDR1 MNHEY and CDR2 SVGAGI. The CDR3 totals 16 residues. The CDR3 here is CASSYGIGTTNEKLFF. DNA for the CDR3: TGTGCCAGCAGTTACGGTATAGGGACAACTAATGAAAAACTGTTTTTT.

The V and J genes are TRBV30 and TRBJ1-1; D ambiguous. The CDR3 sequence is 13 residues long. V lost 4 bases, J lost 3 bases, and 12 bases lay in between. Germline CDR1 GTSNPN, CDR2 SVGIG (reference sequence). Here the CDR3 reads CAWTLGWDTEAFF. For the CDR3, the DNA is TGTGCCTGGACTTTAGGTTGGGACACTGAAGCTTTCTTT.

The count of this clone is one. The CDR3 reads CASSEGGGYNSPLHF. CDR3 in DNA: TGTGCCAGCAGCGAAGGTGGGGGCTATAATTCACCCCTCCACTTT. The chain has TRBV4-2 and TRBJ1-6; D possibly corresponds to TRBD1 (5 bases). Looked up from germline, CDR1 is LGHNA and CDR2 is YNFKEQ. V was trimmed by 5 bases and J by 3 bases, leaving 11 bases between them. This CDR3 region has 15 residues.

V gene TRBV6-1 combines with J gene TRBJ1-5, with unresolved D. Germline values: CDR1 MNHNS, CDR2 SASEGT. The CDR3 contains 14 residues. Trimming stripped 1 base from V and 2 bases from J, with 6 bases between. This CDR3 is CASSEGAGNQPQHF. In DNA form, the CDR3 reads TGTGCCAGCAGTGAAGGTGCCGGCAATCAGCCCCAGCATTTT.

The rearrangement uses TRBV7-3 and TRBJ2-1; TRBD2 might be the D (6 bases). The V end lost 5 bases, the J end lost 1 base, and 18 bases lay between the germline ends. The CDR3 has 17 residues. Germline V gene lookup returns CDR1 SGHTA and CDR2 FQGTGA. The chain's CDR3 is CASSPPEAGSSYNEQFF. CDR3 bases: TGTGCCAGCAGCCCCCCAGAGGCGGGATCATCCTACAATGAGCAGTTCTTC.

The genes are TRBV29-1 and TRBJ2-5; TRBD1 matches at 8 bases. This CDR3 is 13 amino acids long. With V trimmed by 5 bases and J by 9 bases, 11 bases remained unmatched. The germline gives CDR1 SQVTM, CDR2 ANQGSEA. CDR3 in amino acids: CSVIIDRGSAQYF. The CDR3 region has the DNA TGCAGCGTTATTATTGACAGGGGATCAGCCCAGTACTTC.

The table lists this clone with a few counts. The J gene is TRBJ2-7, the V gene TRBV7-6; TRBD2 might be the D (6 bases). Germline V gives CDR1 SGHVS, CDR2 FNYEAQ. The CDR3 is 15 amino acids. V shed 5 bases and J shed 0 bases, with 14 bases lying between them. The CDR3 sequence: CASSIGGQGSYEQYF. The CDR3 coding sequence is TGTGCCAGCAGCATTGGAGGGCAGGGCTCCTACGAGCAGTACTTC.

The chain carries TRBV11-3 and TRBJ2-3; 10 positions agree with TRBD1. Germline V lookup: CDR1 SGHNT, CDR2 YENEEA. After removal of 6 bases from V and 4 bases from J, the junction contained 16 bases not matched to a gene. The CDR3 covers 18 residues. The CDR3 nucleotides are TGTGCCAGCAGGGTACGAGGACAGGGGGGATTTTGGTCAGATACGCAGTATTTT. The encoded protein is CASRVRGQGGFWSDTQYF.

The V and J genes are TRBV28 and TRBJ1-2, with a tentative D call TRBD1 (6 bases). The CDR3 is made up of 12 amino acids. Germline lookup yields CDR1 MDHEN and CDR2 SYDVKM. The V and J ends lost 11 bases and 6 bases respectively, with 16 bases between them. CDR3 nucleotides: TGTGCCGCCCTCGGGGGGGCAAATGGCTACACCTTC. It encodes CAALGGANGYTF.

This chain joins TRBV4-3 and TRBJ2-3, with 9 bases fitting TRBD1. CDR3 length equals 16 residues. Germline trimming cut 4 bases from V and 2 bases from J; bases unmatched to any gene: 7. From germline, CDR1 is LGHNA and CDR2 YSLEER. This CDR3 is CASSRQGQGATDTQYF. The CDR3 nucleotides are TGCGCCAGCAGCCGACAGGGACAGGGCGCCACAGATACGCAGTATTTT.

This chain connects TRBV19 to TRBJ2-3; D possibly corresponds to TRBD1 (5 bases). The germline V and J ends were trimmed by 6 bases and 4 bases, with 11 bases remaining between them. This CDR3 region has 13 residues. Germline V CDR1 and CDR2: LNHDA, SQIVND (reference sequence). In DNA form, the CDR3 reads TGTGCCAGTAGGTCCCGACAGTCAGATACGCAGTATTTT. It translates to CASRSRQSDTQYF.

V usage is TRBV11-3 and J usage is TRBJ1-5; 7 bases match TRBD1. Germline lookup yields CDR1 SGHNT and CDR2 YENEEA. The CDR3 contains 14 residues. CDR3 loop: CARGGDRVSQPQHF. The CDR3 nucleotides are TGTGCGAGGGGGGGAGACAGGGTTTCTCAGCCCCAGCATTTT.

This sequence joins TRBV3-1 (or the pseudogene TRBV3-2) and TRBJ1-2; D is unclear. Germline V gene sequence: CDR1 LGHDT, CDR2 YNNKEL (reference sequence). The CDR3 spans 15 residues. V lost 0 bases to trimming and J lost 5 bases, with 13 bases between them. The chain's CDR3 is CASSQDPAVAYGYTF. The CDR3 coding sequence is TGTGCCAGCAGCCAAGATCCGGCGGTGGCTTATGGCTACACCTTC.

This chain connects TRBV7-9 to TRBJ2-6; D not resolved. V was clipped by 5 bases and J by 0 bases, with 11 bases between them. CDR3 length equals 16 residues. Germline CDR1 is SEHNR and CDR2 is FQNEAQ (reference sequence). The CDR3 nucleotides read TGTGCCAGCAGCATTCCGATCCGCTCTGGGGCCAACGTCCTGACTTTC. Amino acids: CASSIPIRSGANVLTF.

The CDR3 bases are TGTGCCAGCAGCCCCATGCACGGCACAGATACGCAGTATTTT. It yields the protein CASSPMHGTDTQYF. V and J are TRBV11-3 and TRBJ2-3; D gene uncertain. V was clipped by 5 bases and J by 1 base, with 10 bases between them. The CDR3 is made up of 14 amino acids. CDR1 is SGHNT, CDR2 YENEEA, per germline.

The J gene is TRBJ2-4, the V gene TRBV19; tentatively, D is TRBD1 or TRBD2 (5 bases each). The CDR3 loop spans 15 amino acids. The germline V and J ends were trimmed by 5 bases and 3 bases, with 14 bases remaining between them. CDR1 and CDR2 from the germline V gene are LNHDA and SQIVND (reference sequence). The CDR3 DNA sequence: TGTGCCAGTAGTCCCAGGGCGGCGGGCAAAAACATTCAGTACTTC. Translation: CASSPRAAGKNIQYF.

The chain has TRBV5-4 and TRBJ2-1; D call uncertain. This CDR3 region has 12 residues. CDR1 and CDR2 (germline): SGHNT, YYREEE (reference sequence). Trimming stripped 2 bases from V and 14 bases from J, with 14 bases between. The CDR3 here is CASSLGGGVEFF. CDR3 DNA: TGTGCCAGCAGCTTAGGTGGTGGCGTCGAGTTCTTC.

The table lists this clone with a count of one. V and J are TRBV27 and TRBJ1-2, with D possibly TRBD1 on 5 matching bases. CDR3 size: 13 residues. Germline V lookup: CDR1 MNHEY, CDR2 SMNVEV (reference sequence). The V end was cut by 5 bases, the J end by 5 bases, with 12 bases between. The CDR3 spells CASSGTLGYGYTF. The CDR3 region has the DNA TGTGCCAGCAGTGGGACCTTGGGGTATGGCTACACCTTC.

J is TRBJ2-3 and V is TRBV30; D remains ambiguous. The V gene's germline CDR1 is GTSNPN and CDR2 SVGIG (reference sequence). V was cut by 2 bases and J by 0 bases, with 12 bases left in between. This CDR3 comprises 15 residues. CDR3 in DNA: TGTGCCTGGAGTCCGTGGGCCGGGAGCACAGATACGCAGTATTTT. Translating gives CAWSPWAGSTDTQYF. The variable domain in full, with the rest retrieved from reference TRBV30 and TRBJ2-3, is SQTIHQWPATLVQPVGSPLSLECTVEGTSNPNLYWYRQAAGRGLQLLFYSVGIGQISSEVPQNLSASRPQDRQFILSSKKLLLSDSGFYLCAWSPWAGSTDTQYFGPGTRLTVL.

The CDR3 is CASHDMNTEAFF. As DNA, the CDR3 is TGTGCCAGCCACGACATGAACACTGAAGCTTTCTTT. V usage is TRBV13 and J usage is TRBJ1-1; D gene unclear. This CDR3 has 12 residues. Between the trimmed V and J ends, which lost 8 bases and 0 bases, there was a span of 7 bases. CDR1 and CDR2 (germline): PRHDT, FYEKMQ (reference sequence).

The DNA for the CDR3 is TGTGCCAGCAGTGAGCGGGGAATGAACACTGAAGCTTTCTTT. Protein sequence: CASSERGMNTEAFF. The J gene is TRBJ1-1, the V gene TRBV2; no clear D gene. V lost 3 bases to trimming and J lost 0 bases, with 8 bases between them. From germline, CDR1 is SNHLY and CDR2 FYNNEI. This CDR3 spans 14 amino acids.

The chain joins TRBV5-1 to TRBJ2-1; D perhaps matches TRBD2 (6 bases). CDR3 size: 15 residues. V was pared by 4 bases and J by 3 bases, with 14 bases between. From germline, CDR1 is SGHRS and CDR2 YFSETQ. The chain's CDR3 is CASSLGGESYNEQFF. The CDR3 nucleotides are TGCGCCAGCAGCCTGGGGGGAGAAAGCTACAATGAGCAGTTCTTC.